This T cell receptor (beta chain) was found in a study of blood T cells in healthy people across ages. Study-wide context: There was about one barcoded beta molecule captured by template switching per two T cells.

CDR3 length: 14 amino acids. With 3 bases clipped from V and 15 bases from J, the junction kept 12 bases outside the gene matches. A J-beta primer mix and a sample-barcoded 5' primer were used in a second PCR of roughly 6 to 11 cycles. A 12-random-nucleotide template-switch adaptor tagged each cDNA molecule. Per-sample output comprised a minimum of 2.5 million paired-end reads containing CDR3. One entry per CDR3 protein, called by TCRdb with MiXCR from the 5' RACE reads. The repertoire includes hundreds of thousands of distinct CDR3 sequences, 40% to 50% of them detected once, and 30% sits in the top ten. Findings of the study overall: Any conclusive comparison of naive versus antigen-experienced cells was prevented by using unsorted PBMCs.

As regards this clonotype: The antigen remains undetermined.

Sequenced: blood. The clonotype comes from a man older than 75 in good health. The rearrangement joins TRBV12-3 or TRBV12-4 to TRBJ2-4, with 9 positions matching TRBD1. This CDR3 is CASSFTGQGYERYF. The CDR3 coding sequence is TGTGCCAGCAGTTTTACGGGACAGGGCTACGAGCGGTACTTC.